These 23 T cell receptor beta chains were sequenced from one sample in a study of cytomegalovirus exposure and HLA in healthy donors. 13 Jbeta primers and 60 Vbeta primers were used for the PCR. Using immunoSEQ multiplex PCR, the repertoire was profiled, and TCRdb retains in-frame clones only, with some absent. The table lists approximately 170,000 clones, around 75% of them singletons. Sequencing was performed on PBMCs. These TCRs come from a woman in her 30s in good health and CMV-seropositive.

The sample holds one count of this clone. This sequence joins TRBV5-1 and TRBJ2-1; TRBD1 matches 7 bases. In germline, CDR1 is SGHRS, CDR2 YFSETQ. The CDR3 is 14 residues long. V lost 0 bases, J lost 5 bases, and 2 bases stayed unmatched. The CDR3 DNA follows: TGCGCCAGCAGCTTGGAGGGGACAGACAATGAGCAGTTCTTC. Its translation is CASSLEGTDNEQFF. The full variable domain, completed using reference TRBV5-1 and TRBJ2-1, is KAGVTQTPRYLIKTRGQQVTLSCSPISGHRSVSWYQQTPGQGLQFLFEYFSETQRNKGNFPGRFSGRQFSNSRSEMNVSTLELGDSALYLCASSLEGTDNEQFFGPGTRLTVL.

This clone was seen ten or more times. V gene TRBV19 combines with J gene TRBJ2-7, with 8 bases aligning to TRBD1. Germline CDR1 is LNHDA and CDR2 is SQIVND (reference sequence). CDR3 size: 15 residues. The ends lost 2 bases at V and 7 bases at J; junction bases unmatched: 10. The CDR3 reads CASSIRTGTIEEQYF. The CDR3, as DNA: TGTGCCAGTAGTATAAGGACAGGGACGATAGAAGAGCAGTACTTC. Together with reference TRBV19 and TRBJ2-7, the CDR3 gives the full variable domain: DGGITQSPKYLFRKEGQNVTLSCEQNLNHDAMYWYRQDPGQGLRLIYYSQIVNDFQKGDIAEGYSVSREKKESFPLTVTSAQKNPTAFYLCASSIRTGTIEEQYFGPGTRLTVT.

This chain uses TRBV5-1 with TRBJ2-7, with D perhaps matching TRBD2 (6 bases). Trimming took off 0 bases at V and 5 bases at J, with 12 bases between the two ends. The CDR3 covers 14 residues. The germline gives CDR1 SGHRS, CDR2 YFSETQ. CDR3 amino acids: CASSLAGPGDEQYF. The DNA for the CDR3 is TGCGCCAGCAGCTTGGCGGGGCCGGGGGACGAGCAGTACTTC.

The V gene is TRBV4-1, the J gene TRBJ2-1, with a weak D call TRBD2 (6 bases). This CDR3 has 18 residues. Germline lookup yields CDR1 MGHRA and CDR2 YSYEKL. The V end lost 0 bases, the J end lost 6 bases, and 21 bases lay between the germline ends. The CDR3 nucleotides are TGCGCCAGCAGCCAAGATGGGGGGTTGGGCTTGTTCCTCAATGAGCAGTTCTTC. This codes for CASSQDGGLGLFLNEQFF.

Comment on this clone: Compared with germline, one end of the junction differs, possibly owing to a read error. The V call is TRBV14, the J call TRBJ1-2; the D gene is possibly TRBD1 (6 bases). Germline assignment: CDR1 SGHDN and CDR2 FVKESK. The CDR3 contains 14 residues. CDR3 DNA sequence: TGTGCCAGCAGCCAAGATGCAGGGGTAGGAGGCTACACTTTC. This sequence encodes CASSQDAGVGGYTF.

The chain employs TRBV15 and TRBJ2-2; 10 nucleotides line up with TRBD2. Germline V gene sequence: CDR1 LNHNV, CDR2 YYDKDF (reference sequence). After removal of 2 bases from V and 7 bases from J, the junction contained 7 bases not matched to a gene. This CDR3 region has 16 residues. The CDR3 loop is CATSRRASGSGGELFF. CDR3 DNA sequence: TGTGCCACCAGCAGAAGGGCTAGCGGGAGCGGCGGGGAGCTGTTTTTT.

V is TRBV6-5 and J is TRBJ2-5, with 10 positions matching TRBD2. The assigned J gene may be wrong: the sequence end matches TRBJ2-7 better. This CDR3 is 12 amino acids long. Germline-derived CDR1 and CDR2 are MNHEY and SVGAGI. CDR3: CATRTSGYEQYF. The DNA of the CDR3 is TGTGCCACCCGGACTAGCGGCTACGAGCAGTACTTC.

The V gene is TRBV28, the J gene TRBJ1-5, with D tentatively TRBD1 (6 bases). The V gene's germline CDR1 is MDHEN and CDR2 SYDVKM. Trimming stripped 5 bases from V and 7 bases from J, with 15 bases between. This CDR3 region has 14 residues. In DNA, the CDR3 is TGTGCCAGCAGTATGGGGGCGCCGGGGCAGCCCCAGCATTTT. Translated: CASSMGAPGQPQHF.

This sequence joins TRBV5-6 and TRBJ2-7, with 11 nucleotides matching TRBD2. CDR1 is SGHDT and CDR2 is YYEEEE in the germline V gene. The V and J ends lost 4 bases and 6 bases, in that order; junction bases with no gene match: 9. CDR3 length: 15 residues. The CDR3 DNA sequence: TGTGCCAGCAGCCTAAGACTAGCGGGAAGAGGCGAGCAGTACTTC. Its translation is CASSLRLAGRGEQYF. Filled out from reference TRBV5-6 and TRBJ2-7, the complete variable domain reads DAGVTQSPTHLIKTRGQQVTLRCSPKSGHDTVSWYQQALGQGPQFIFQYYEEEERQRGNFPDRFSGHQFPNYSSELNVNALLLGDSALYLCASSLRLAGRGEQYFGPGTRLTVT.

This chain links TRBV30 with TRBJ2-2, with TRBD2 matching 7 bases. J was trimmed by 4 bases and V by 3 bases; bases with no gene match: 8. Germline CDR1 reads GTSNPN; CDR2 reads SVGIG (reference sequence). The CDR3 sequence is 15 residues long. CDR3 nucleotides: TGTGCCTGGAGAGGGAGGGCGGCAGGCACCGGGGAGCTGTTTTTT. This gives the protein CAWRGRAAGTGELFF. The full variable domain, its missing parts supplied by reference TRBV30 and TRBJ2-2, is SQTIHQWPATLVQPVGSPLSLECTVEGTSNPNLYWYRQAAGRGLQLLFYSVGIGQISSEVPQNLSASRPQDRQFILSSKKLLLSDSGFYLCAWRGRAAGTGELFFGEGSRLTVL.

V and J are TRBV5-7 and TRBJ2-5, with TRBD2 matching 12 bases. TRBV5-7 is an ORF, and what it does is uncertain. There are 17 residues in the CDR3. V lost 2 bases to trimming and J lost 5 bases; unmatched junction nucleotides: 10. The CDR3 is CASSFRTSGVKEETQYF. The CDR3 DNA sequence: TGTGCCAGCAGCTTTAGGACTAGCGGGGTTAAGGAGGAGACCCAGTACTTC.

The chain links TRBV14 to TRBJ2-7, with TRBD1 identical over 9 bases. This CDR3 contains 16 residues. Trimming cost V 4 bases and J 0 bases; bases outside gene matches: 7. Germline V gene data show CDR1 as SGHDN and CDR2 as FVKESK. CDR3 sequence (DNA): TGTGCCAGCAGCCGGATGGGACAGGGACTCTCCTACGAGCAGTACTTC. Its translation is CASSRMGQGLSYEQYF.

This rearrangement joins TRBV5-4 to TRBJ1-5; the D gene is possibly TRBD1 (5 bases). CDR1 and CDR2 from the germline V gene are SGHNT and YYREEE (reference sequence). This CDR3 has 15 residues. V gave up 4 bases and J gave up 3 bases, with 14 bases separating them. This CDR3 reads CASSGENRYNQPQHF. The CDR3 DNA sequence: TGTGCCAGCAGCGGTGAGAACAGGTACAATCAGCCCCAGCATTTT. Full variable domain (missing parts from reference TRBV5-4 and TRBJ1-5): ETGVTQSPTHLIKTRGQQVTLRCSSQSGHNTVSWYQQALGQGPQFIFQYYREEENGRGNFPPRFSGLQFPNYSSELNVNALELDDSALYLCASSGENRYNQPQHFGDGTRLSIL.

V and J are TRBV6-1 and TRBJ2-2; the match to TRBD1 covers 8 bases. After removal of 7 bases from V and 3 bases from J, the junction contained 7 bases not matched to a gene. This CDR3 has 15 amino acids. In germline, CDR1 is MNHNS, CDR2 SASEGT. The CDR3 here is CASNGRQGHTGELFF. As DNA, the CDR3 is TGTGCCAGCAACGGTCGACAGGGGCACACCGGGGAGCTGTTTTTT.

In its sample, this clone was seen once. The J gene is TRBJ2-5, the V gene TRBV14; 9 bases fit TRBD1. The DNA end is a closer match to TRBJ2-7, so the J assignment may be wrong. The CDR3 runs 15 residues. The germline CDR1 and CDR2 sequences are SGHDN and FVKESK. CDR3 amino acids: CASSRPGQGSYEQYF. The CDR3 DNA follows: TGTGCCAGCAGTCGTCCGGGACAGGGCTCCTACGAGCAGTACTTC.

This clone was seen a few times. The chain links TRBV5-1 to TRBJ1-1; possible D gene TRBD1, 5 bases. The CDR3 spans 13 residues. The V gene lost 5 bases and the J gene lost 7 bases, with 15 bases spanning the gap. Germline lookup yields CDR1 SGHRS and CDR2 YFSETQ. DNA for the CDR3: TGCGCCAGCAGGGACGGGACTGGTTTTGAAGCTTTCTTT. It codes for CASRDGTGFEAFF.

The rearrangement uses TRBV4-1 and TRBJ2-4; no clear D gene. V was shortened by 4 bases and J by 2 bases, with 3 bases between the two germline ends. CDR1 is MGHRA, CDR2 YSYEKL, per germline. The CDR3 has 12 amino acids. CDR3 nucleotide sequence: TGCGCCAGCAGCCCCTCCAAAAACATTCAGTACTTC. This encodes CASSPSKNIQYF.

The V and J genes are TRBV7-6 and TRBJ1-3; 10 bases align to TRBD1. With 0 bases clipped from V and 2 bases from J, the junction kept 4 bases outside the gene matches. CDR1 and CDR2 from the germline V gene are SGHVS and FNYEAQ. The CDR3 contains 17 residues. The CDR3 DNA follows: TGTGCCAGCAGCTTAGCGGGACAGGGGCCCGCTGGAAACACCATATATTTT. It specifies CASSLAGQGPAGNTIYF.

The chain is built from TRBV27 and TRBJ2-1, with D possibly being TRBD2 (7 bases). This CDR3 is built from 15 residues. V lost 3 bases, J lost 7 bases, and 16 bases lay in between. CDR1 and CDR2 (germline): MNHEY, SMNVEV (reference sequence). This CDR3 is CASSFHPQGGNEQFF. The CDR3 DNA follows: TGTGCCAGCAGTTTCCATCCACAGGGAGGGAATGAGCAGTTCTTC.

This chain links TRBV27 with TRBJ2-5; TRBD2 agrees at 8 bases. The CDR3 consists of 14 residues. After removal of 2 bases from V and 11 bases from J, the junction contained 10 bases not matched to a gene. Germline V lookup: CDR1 MNHEY, CDR2 SMNVEV (reference sequence). CDR3 loop: CASSLGAGAREQYF. CDR3 bases: TGTGCCAGCAGTTTAGGAGCGGGAGCGAGAGAGCAGTACTTC.

The V gene is TRBV2, the J gene TRBJ2-5; tentative D call: TRBD1 (6 bases). CDR1 is SNHLY, CDR2 FYNNEI, per germline. The CDR3 contains 13 residues. Trimming took off 6 bases at V and 3 bases at J, with 11 bases between the two ends. DNA for the CDR3: TGTGCCAGCAGGGCAGGGGCGGAAGAGACCCAGTACTTC. Encoded protein: CASRAGAEETQYF.

The V gene is TRBV19, the J gene TRBJ2-2, with TRBD1 matching over 7 bases. This CDR3 is 14 amino acids long. The J segment lost 7 bases and the V segment lost 3 bases, leaving 5 bases of the junction unmatched. From germline, CDR1 is LNHDA and CDR2 SQIVND (reference sequence). As DNA, the CDR3 is TGTGCCAGTAGTATCTCGACAGGGCACGGGGAGCTGTTTTTT. Amino acids: CASSISTGHGELFF.

This chain uses TRBV28 with TRBJ2-7; D perhaps matches TRBD1 (5 bases). V was clipped by 7 bases and J by 0 bases, with 22 bases between them. CDR3 length: 17 residues. The germline CDR1 and CDR2 sequences are MDHEN and SYDVKM. The CDR3 region has the DNA TGTGCCAGCATGACAGAGGAATTAGGCGGTCGCTCCTACGAGCAGTACTTC. Its translation: CASMTEELGGRSYEQYF.